This T cell receptor (beta chain) was sequenced during a study of blood T cell repertoires in COVID-19. On the study more broadly: The analysed material was cDNA or gDNA that came from T cells, B-cell-depleted T cells, or PBMCs.

Germline CDR1 is LNHDA and CDR2 is SQIVND (reference sequence). This CDR3 is built from 14 residues. Trimming stripped 4 bases from V and 8 bases from J, with 17 bases between. Researchers sorted participants into cohorts using their self-reported clinical history. Recovered participants had two consecutive negative NP/OP PCR tests, healthcare professional clearance, or symptom resolution. This table comes from immunoSEQ multiplex PCR, and its TCRdb copy is limited to in-frame clones, with some not included. The sample contains around 140,000 clones, around 87% of which appear only once. This receptor was identified in a man between 60 and 70 years old who had recovered from COVID-19. This rearrangement joins TRBV19 to TRBJ1-2, with D possibly being TRBD1 (6 bases). Sequenced: PBMCs or T cells enriched from blood (not recorded which). The CDR3 DNA sequence: TGTGCCAGTAGTAACAGGGTTTTACTCAGCGGCTACACCTTC. Its translation is CASSNRVLLSGYTF.